Listed below are T cell receptor beta chains from one sample, sequenced in a study of shared clonotypes between healthy human individuals. Assay: immunoSEQ multiplex PCR; the TCRdb copy retains only in-frame clones and omits some. The repertoire holds about 960,000 clones, 76% seen once, with 1.5% in the top ten. The sample comprised memory CD4+ T cells sorted from blood. The receptors originated from a man aged 18 to 30 in good health. CDR3s include the opening cysteine and the closing phenylalanine or tryptophan. A D gene is named only where the DNA matches it firmly. Some rows mark clone size as missing; the rest say once, few, many or name a class of expanded clone.

. TRBJ2-5 15 TRBV7-8 TRBD2 TGTGCCAGCATGTGGCTAGCGGGGGTACAAGAGACCCAGTACTTC CASMWLAGVQETQYF
. TRBJ2-1 17 TRBV18 TRBD2 TGTGCCAGCTCACCAATTGGGACGGGAGGGACCTACAATGAGCAGTTCTTC CASSPIGTGGTYNEQFF
once TRBJ1-4 15 TRBV28 . TGTGCCAGCAGTGGAAACAGTACCCCTAATGAAAAACTGTTTTTT CASSGNSTPNEKLFF
. TRBJ1-1 11 TRBV20-1 . TGCAGTGCTAGGGACTTGCCTGAAGCTTTCTTT CSARDLPEAFF
. TRBJ1-3 14 TRBV6-5 . TGTGCCAGCAGTTACTCGTTGCAGGGGAACACCATATATTTT CASSYSLQGNTIYF
. TRBJ2-5 13 TRBV30 . TGTGCCTGGAGTGTGGGAATCCAAGAGACCCAGTACTTC CAWSVGIQETQYF
. TRBJ1-4 13 TRBV19 TRBD1 TGTGCCACAGCCGGGACAGGCTCTGAAAAACTGTTTTTT CATAGTGSEKLFF
. TRBJ1-6 14 TRBV5-1 TRBD1 TGCGCCAGCAGCTTGGGACAGGGGTTTTCACCCCTCCACTTT CASSLGQGFSPLHF
. TRBJ1-6 15 TRBV27 . TGTGCCAGCAGTTTACTAGGGGTCTACAATTCACCCCTCCACTTT CASSLLGVYNSPLHF
. TRBJ1-4 13 TRBV11-2 TRBD1 TGTGCCAGCAGCGCCCAGGGGGCAGAAAAACTGTTTTTT CASSAQGAEKLFF
. TRBJ1-4 14 TRBV6-1 . TGTGCCAGCAAGATCGGGGTGGCTAATGAAAAACTGTTTTTT CASKIGVANEKLFF
. TRBJ1-2 13 TRBV9 TRBD1 TGTGCCAGCAGCGTAACGACAGGGTATGGCTACACCTTC CASSVTTGYGYTF
. TRBJ1-6 14 TRBV6-4 TRBD1 TGTGCCAGCAGTCCTACAGGGGCCTATTCACCCCTCCACTTT CASSPTGAYSPLHF
. TRBJ2-7 17 TRBV5-1 TRBD1 TGCGCCAGCAGCTTGGCCATGGGGACAGGGGAAACCTACGAGCAGTACTTC CASSLAMGTGETYEQYF
. TRBJ1-1 15 TRBV6-1 . TGTGCCAGCAGTCCACAGACACTTATGAACACTGAAGCTTTCTTT CASSPQTLMNTEAFF
few TRBJ2-7 14 TRBV10-1 . TGCGCCAGCAGTGAGAGGGCGCGGGATTACGAGCAGTACTTC CASSERARDYEQYF
. TRBJ2-7 15 TRBV7-2 . TGTGCCAGCAGCCCCTCACGGGGGTTTAACTACGAGCAGTACTTC CASSPSRGFNYEQYF
. TRBJ2-3 15 TRBV21-1 . . CASSKFGTGTDTQYF
. TRBJ1-5 15 TRBV6-1 . TGTGCCAGCATCGAAGGAGGGCAACGCAATCAGCCCCAGCATTTT CASIEGGQRNQPQHF
few TRBJ2-3 16 TRBV11-1 TRBD1 TGTGCCAGCAGCTTACAGGGGGGACAGGGCACAGATACGCAGTATTTT CASSLQGGQGTDTQYF
once TRBJ2-1 12 TRBV7-2 . TGTGCCAGCAGCTTCTATAGAAATGAGCAGTTCTTC CASSFYRNEQFF
. TRBJ2-7 15 TRBV2 . TGTGCCAGCCAATTGGGCCCCGGGGCAGCGTACGAGCAGTACTTC CASQLGPGAAYEQYF
few TRBJ2-3 16 TRBV9 . TGTGCCAGCAGCGTAGCGGCGCGGAGGGGGACAGATACGCAGTATTTT CASSVAARRGTDTQYF
once TRBJ2-1 15 TRBV11-3 . TGTGCCAGCAGCTCGCGAGGAGGTTCCTACAATGAGCAGTTCTTC CASSSRGGSYNEQFF
. TRBJ1-1 13 TRBV2 . TGTGCCAGCAGTATCCTTAGCGGGACTGAAGCTTTCTTT CASSILSGTEAFF
. TRBJ2-1 14 TRBV30 TRBD1 TGTGCCTGGGTACAGGGGGTTCACTTAGGTGAGCAGTTCTTC CAWVQGVHLGEQFF
. TRBJ2-7 13 TRBV2 . TGTGCCAGCCGGGATGACGGCGTCATCGAGCAGTACTTC CASRDDGVIEQYF
. TRBJ2-1 16 TRBV5-4 TRBD1 TGTGCCAGCAGCTTCATAGCCGGGACAGGGGACAATGAGCAGTTCTTC CASSFIAGTGDNEQFF
. TRBJ2-5 15 TRBV11-2 TRBD2 TGTGCCAGCAGCATCCGGACTAGCGGGGGAGAGACCCAGTACTTC CASSIRTSGGETQYF
. TRBJ1-4 13 TRBV28 TRBD1 TGTGCCAGCCGGGACAGGGGGCAGGGACGGCTGTTTTTT CASRDRGQGRLFF
. TRBJ1-6 16 TRBV6-1 . TGTGCCAGCAGTGGTATGCCAAGCTCCTATAATTCACCCCTCCACTTT CASSGMPSSYNSPLHF
. TRBJ2-5 14 TRBV7-8 . TGTGCCAGCAGCTTAACCGGAAACCAAGAGACCCAGTACTTC CASSLTGNQETQYF
. TRBJ2-1 13 TRBV6-6 TRBD1 TGTGCCATATCGACAGGGTTCTCCAATGAGCAGTTCTTC CAISTGFSNEQFF
many TRBJ1-1 12 TRBV19 . TGTGCCAGTAGAAACGACAGGTCGGGTGCTTTCTTT CASRNDRSGAFF
. TRBJ1-2 14 TRBV7-9 . TGTGCCAGCAGCCCTAGGGCAGAATCCTATGGCTACACCTTC CASSPRAESYGYTF
. TRBJ1-4 13 TRBV18 . TGTGCCAGCTCACGGGGGAGGAATGAAAAACTGTTTTTT CASSRGRNEKLFF
once TRBJ1-2 16 TRBV5-4 . TGTGCCAGCAGCTCACCTCTTGGGGGGATTAACTATGGCTACACCTTC CASSSPLGGINYGYTF
. TRBJ2-1 15 TRBV5-1 TRBD1 TGCGCCAGCAGCCCAGGGACAGGGGTTCGAAATGAGCAGTTCTTC CASSPGTGVRNEQFF
once TRBJ1-4 14 TRBV5-1 TRBD1 TGCGCCAGCAGCCGGGGGACAGGGGGCGAAAAACTGTTTTTT CASSRGTGGEKLFF
. TRBJ2-5 14 TRBV10-3 . TGTGCCATCAGTCCCGGCGGGATCCAAGAGACCCAGTACTTC CAISPGGIQETQYF
. TRBJ2-2 15 TRBV27 TRBD1 TGTGCCAGCAGTTCAAAGACAGGGGTCACCGGGGAGCTGTTTTTT CASSSKTGVTGELFF
. TRBJ1-1 14 TRBV6-5 . TGTGCCAGCAGAAACAGGGTCCCCCACACTGAAGCTTTCTTT CASRNRVPHTEAFF
. TRBJ2-1 14 TRBV28 TRBD2 TGTGCCAGCAGCCGAGAACGGGGGGGCGATGAGCAGTTCTTC CASSRERGGDEQFF
. TRBJ2-5 14 TRBV7-9 . TGTGCCAGCAGCTTAGGGCAGGGGCAAGAGACCCAGTACTTC CASSLGQGQETQYF
. TRBJ2-2 15 TRBV5-1 . TGCGCCAGCAGCCCGACGACGGGTTTCTCCGGGGAGCTGTTTTTT CASSPTTGFSGELFF
. TRBJ2-7 14 TRBV5-1 TRBD2 TGCGCCAGCAGCTTCGGGGGGACGTCCTACGAGCAGTACTTC CASSFGGTSYEQYF
. TRBJ2-1 15 TRBV6-5 TRBD2 TGTGCCAGCAGACGCCAAGCGGGAGGGCCGGATGAGCAGTTCTTC CASRRQAGGPDEQFF
few TRBJ1-1 11 TRBV30 TRBD1 TGTGCCTGGGCCTCCGGGACAGAGGCTTTCTTT CAWASGTEAFF
. TRBJ2-1 12 TRBV6-1 TRBD2 TGTGCCAGCAGTCCGGGAGGGCCGAGTCAGTTCTTC CASSPGGPSQFF
few TRBJ2-5 13 TRBV7-9 . TGTGCCAGCAGCTTTTGGGTCTCCGAGACCCAGTACTTC CASSFWVSETQYF
. TRBJ2-7 10 TRBV6-1 . TGTGCCCCCGGGGGCTACGAGCAGTACTTC CAPGGYEQYF
. TRBJ2-7 15 TRBV28 TRBD1 TGTGCCAGCAGTTCCGGGGGACAGGACTCCTACGAGCAGTACTTC CASSSGGQDSYEQYF
. TRBJ2-1 16 TRBV11-3 TRBD2 TGTGCCAGCAGTCTGCACACTAGCGGGGTCTACAATGAGCAGTTCTTC CASSLHTSGVYNEQFF
. TRBJ2-1 15 TRBV2 TRBD2 TGTGCCAGCAGTGTACTAGCGGGGGGGAGCAATGAGCAGTTCTTC CASSVLAGGSNEQFF
. TRBJ2-7 16 TRBV11-3 TRBD2 TGTGCCAGCAGCTTAGGCCCACTAGCGGGAGGCCACGAGCAGTACTTC CASSLGPLAGGHEQYF
. TRBJ2-7 14 TRBV7-2 TRBD1 TGTGCCAGCAGCTTAGTCCGGGACAGCCACGAGCAGTACTTC CASSLVRDSHEQYF
. TRBJ1-2 15 TRBV5-6 . TGTGCCAGCAGCCCGGAGCCGGGTCTTAACTATGGCTACACCTTC CASSPEPGLNYGYTF
few TRBJ2-3 12 TRBV9 . TGTGCCAGCAGCCCGACTTCAGATACGCAGTATTTT CASSPTSDTQYF
. TRBJ1-3 14 TRBV19 . TGTGCCAGCGGCGTTGACAGCTCTGGAAACACCATATATTTT CASGVDSSGNTIYF